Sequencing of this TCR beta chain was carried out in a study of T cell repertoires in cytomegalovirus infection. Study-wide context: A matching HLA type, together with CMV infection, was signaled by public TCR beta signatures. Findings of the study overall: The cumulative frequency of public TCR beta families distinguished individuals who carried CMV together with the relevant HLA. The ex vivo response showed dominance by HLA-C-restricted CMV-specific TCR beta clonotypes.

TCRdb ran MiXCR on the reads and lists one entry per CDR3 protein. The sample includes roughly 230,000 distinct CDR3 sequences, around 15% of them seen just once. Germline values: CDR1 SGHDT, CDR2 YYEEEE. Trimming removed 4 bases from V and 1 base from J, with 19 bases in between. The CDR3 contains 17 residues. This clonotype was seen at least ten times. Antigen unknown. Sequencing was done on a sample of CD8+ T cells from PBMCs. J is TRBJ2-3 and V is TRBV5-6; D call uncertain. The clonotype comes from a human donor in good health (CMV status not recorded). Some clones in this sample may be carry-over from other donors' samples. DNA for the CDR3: TGTGCCAGCAGCATTGCACCCGTCGTACCCGGCACAGATACGCAGTATTTT. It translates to CASSIAPVVPGTDTQYF.